These T cell receptor beta chains were read from a single sample in a study of cytomegalovirus exposure and HLA in healthy donors. Using immunoSEQ multiplex PCR, the repertoire was profiled, and TCRdb retains in-frame clones only, with some absent. The sample has 200,000 to 250,000 clones; approximately 79% are singletons. Sequencing input: PBMCs. The receptors originated from a man between 50 and 59 years old in good health and CMV-seronegative. Each CDR3 is given with its conserved first and last residue. The D gene is left open where the match is weak. Not every row has a clone size; where given, it reads once, few, many or a size class.

14 | NA | TRBJ2-5 | TRBV19 | TRBD2 | CASSLSGGEETQYF | TGTGCCAGTAGTTTGAGCGGGGGGGAAGAGACCCAGTACTTC
13 | once | TRBJ2-5 | TRBV7-3 | NA | CASSLADWETQYF | TGTGCCAGCAGCTTAGCAGACTGGGAGACCCAGTACTTC
15 | NA | TRBJ2-7 | TRBV27 | TRBD2 | CASRGGLVGPYEQYF | TGTGCCAGCAGGGGGGGACTAGTCGGACCCTACGAGCAGTACTTC
19 | NA | TRBJ2-1 | TRBV2 | TRBD1 | CASSVRGRQGAHSYNEQFF | TGTGCCAGCAGTGTCCGTGGTAGACAGGGGGCCCACTCCTACAATGAGCAGTTCTTC
16 | NA | TRBJ1-3 | TRBV7-8 | NA | CASSPREAYSGNTIYF | TGTGCCAGCAGTCCCCGAGAGGCCTACTCTGGAAACACCATATATTTT
13 | NA | TRBJ2-7 | TRBV4-1 | NA | CASSPGPSYEQYF | TGCGCCAGCAGCCCTGGGCCTTCCTACGAGCAGTACTTC
13 | NA | TRBJ2-5 | TRBV10-3 | NA | CAIRRGGEETQYF | TGTGCCATCAGACGCGGGGGCGAAGAGACCCAGTACTTC
13 | NA | TRBJ1-1 | TRBV5-4 | NA | CASSLTGNTEAFF | TGTGCCAGCAGCTTGACCGGGAACACTGAAGCTTTCTTT
15 | NA | TRBJ2-7 | TRBV7-9 | TRBD2 | CASSPPPSGGHEQYF | TGTGCCAGCAGCCCCCCCCCTAGCGGGGGTCACGAGCAGTACTTC
15 | NA | TRBJ1-1 | TRBV4-1 | TRBD1 | CASSQGGTGWTEAFF | TGCGCCAGCAGCCAAGGGGGGACAGGGTGGACTGAAGCTTTCTTT
15 | NA | TRBJ2-7 | TRBV2 | TRBD2 | CASSGGTSLSYEQYF | TGTGCCAGCAGTGGAGGGACTAGCCTCTCCTACGAGCAGTACTTC
14 | NA | TRBJ1-2 | TRBV29-1 | NA | CSVEDNGKGYGYTF | TGCAGCGTTGAAGATAATGGGAAGGGGTATGGCTACACCTTC
15 | NA | TRBJ2-7 | TRBV18 | TRBD2 | CASSTRLAGAYEQYF | TGTGCCAGCTCAACTCGACTAGCGGGAGCTTATGAGCAGTACTTC
14 | NA | TRBJ2-3 | TRBV18 | NA | CASSDSASTDTQYF | TGTGCCAGCTCGGACTCAGCTAGCACAGATACGCAGTATTTT
16 | few | TRBJ2-3 | TRBV4-1 | TRBD2 | CASSQTASGSLNTQYF | TGCGCCAGCAGCCAAACCGCTAGCGGGAGCTTGAATACGCAGTATTTT
14 | once | TRBJ1-1 | TRBV6-5 | NA | CASSYSLRATEAFF | TGTGCCAGCAGTTACTCGCTCAGGGCTACTGAAGCTTTCTTT
13 | NA | TRBJ1-1 | TRBV2 | NA | CASRESGDGEAFF | TGTGCCAGCAGGGAATCAGGGGACGGTGAAGCTTTCTTT
15 | NA | TRBJ2-5 | TRBV28 | NA | CASSPPAGHGETQYF | TGTGCCAGCAGTCCCCCCGCCGGACACGGGGAGACCCAGTACTTC
15 | once | TRBJ1-3 | TRBV5-1 | NA | CASSSGGGSGNTIYF | TGCGCCAGCAGCTCGGGAGGGGGATCTGGAAACACCATATATTTT
17 | NA | TRBJ2-1 | TRBV11-2 | TRBD2 | CASSSGLAPTIDNEQFF | TGTGCCAGCAGCTCTGGACTAGCCCCTACAATTGACAATGAGCAGTTCTTC
14 | NA | TRBJ2-1 | TRBV19 | NA | CASSISRVGNEQFF | TGTGCCAGTAGTATTTCCAGGGTGGGCAATGAGCAGTTCTTC
15 | NA | TRBJ2-3 | TRBV11-3 | TRBD2 | CASSLEGLARDTQYF | TGTGCCAGCAGCTTAGAGGGACTAGCAAGGGATACGCAGTATTTT
14 | few | TRBJ2-3 | TRBV4-1 | NA | CASSRLSSTDTQYF | TGCGCCAGCAGCCGCCTTAGCAGCACAGATACGCAGTATTTT
14 | NA | TRBJ1-4 | TRBV27 | TRBD1 | CASSLRQGREKLFF | TGTGCCAGCAGTTTGCGACAGGGGAGAGAAAAACTGTTTTTT
15 | NA | TRBJ1-2 | TRBV29-1 | TRBD1 | CSVDPPPNRGVGYTF | TGCAGCGTTGACCCCCCTCCTAACAGGGGTGTGGGCTACACCTTC
13 | NA | TRBJ2-7 | TRBV5-1 | NA | CASSYAGEGEQYF | TGCGCCAGCAGTTACGCAGGGGAAGGCGAGCAGTACTTC
12 | NA | TRBJ1-5 | TRBV28 | NA | CASRQLNQPQHF | TGTGCCAGCCGACAGCTCAATCAGCCCCAGCATTTT
15 | NA | TRBJ2-7 | TRBV28 | TRBD2 | CASSPRTSGAYEQYF | TGTGCCAGCAGTCCAAGGACTAGCGGGGCCTACGAGCAGTACTTC
14 | NA | TRBJ2-7 | TRBV5-6 | NA | CASSRGGRDYEQYF | TGTGCCAGCAGCAGGGGAGGACGGGACTACGAGCAGTACTTC
13 | NA | TRBJ2-1 | TRBV2 | TRBD1 | CASRLGQYNEQFF | TGTGCCAGCAGGCTGGGACAGTACAATGAGCAGTTCTTC
16 | NA | TRBJ1-5 | TRBV9 | NA | CASSPRRQVSNQPQHF | TGTGCCAGCAGCCCAAGAAGACAGGTTAGCAATCAGCCCCAGCATTTT
12 | NA | TRBJ2-1 | TRBV7-9 | NA | CASSLVTIEQFF | TGTGCCAGCAGCTTAGTAACTATTGAGCAGTTCTTC
16 | NA | TRBJ1-5 | TRBV27 | NA | CASSLSSGGVNQPQHF | TGTGCCAGCAGTTTATCGTCCGGGGGAGTAAATCAGCCCCAGCATTTT
14 | NA | TRBJ2-5 | TRBV18 | NA | CASSVQGKQETQYF | TGTGCCAGCTCTGTACAGGGAAAGCAAGAGACCCAGTACTTC
13 | NA | TRBJ2-7 | TRBV27 | NA | CASSGWRSYEQYF | TGTGCCAGCAGTGGATGGCGGTCCTACGAGCAGTACTTC
16 | NA | TRBJ2-1 | TRBV19 | NA | CASSPRGIWGHNEQFF | TGTGCCAGTAGTCCTCGCGGAATCTGGGGCCACAATGAGCAGTTCTTC